Following are 22 T cell receptor beta chains from one sample sequenced in a study of spatial heterogeneity in lung cancer. General study points: Mutation counts in tumors were tracked by counts of expanded intratumoral alpha and beta TCRs.

Time point noted: sample taken at primary tumor resection. TCRdb analysed the 5' RACE reads with MiXCR anew, one entry per CDR3 protein. This sample carries a few thousand distinct CDR3 sequences, around 12% of them seen once, and the ten largest clones take roughly 26%. Their antigens remain unidentified. The specimen was lung tumor tissue, collected at surgery. These receptors came from a male donor with early-stage non-small cell lung cancer.

The CDR3 sequence: CASSTGTPRGNQPQHF. In DNA form, the CDR3 reads TGTGCCAGCAGCACCGGGACACCCAGAGGAAATCAGCCCCAGCATTTT. This chain connects TRBV28 to TRBJ1-5; a possible D gene is TRBD1 (6 bases). V lost 6 bases to trimming and J lost 4 bases, with 19 bases between them. The CDR3 is 16 residues long. CDR1 and CDR2 (germline): MDHEN, SYDVKM. Drawing the rest from reference TRBV28 and TRBJ1-5, the complete variable domain is DVKVTQSSRYLVKRTGEKVFLECVQDMDHENMFWYRQDPGLGLRLIYFSYDVKMKEKGDIPEGYSVSREKKERFSLILESASTNQTSMYLCASSTGTPRGNQPQHFGDGTRLSIL.

By share, this clonotype counts as large. This chain uses TRBV6-6 with TRBJ2-7; 8 bases match TRBD1. Germline V lookup: CDR1 MNHNY, CDR2 SVGAGI (reference sequence). The V segment lost 5 bases and the J segment 5 bases; nucleotides outside the gene matches: 5. CDR3 length: 13 amino acids. The CDR3 nucleotides are TGTGCCAGCAGTCCAGAGGACAGGGACGAGCAGTACTTC. Translation: CASSPEDRDEQYF.

The rearrangement uses TRBV11-2 and TRBJ2-1; 7 bases are a match to TRBD2. Losses at the gene ends were 2 bases for V and 5 bases for J; bases not matched to a gene: 9. The V gene's germline CDR1 is SGHAT and CDR2 FQNNGV. The CDR3 is made up of 16 amino acids. The CDR3 coding sequence is TGTGCCAGCAGCTTATTCCATTGGGGGGGAAACAATGAGCAGTTCTTC. Amino acids: CASSLFHWGGNNEQFF.

This clonotype has at least ten counts. The chain employs TRBV11-1 and TRBJ2-7; 9 bases match TRBD2. CDR1 and CDR2 from the germline V gene are SGHAT and FQDESV (reference sequence). The CDR3 runs 14 residues. J gave up 7 bases and V 2 bases, and 6 bases lay outside the gene matches. The CDR3 here is CASSLRASGTEQYF. The CDR3 region has the DNA TGTGCCAGCAGCTTACGGGCTAGCGGGACTGAGCAGTACTTC.

This clonotype was observed many times. This chain uses TRBV11-2 with TRBJ2-5, with TRBD1 identical over 8 bases. The CDR3 extends over 15 amino acids. In germline, CDR1 is SGHAT, CDR2 FQNNGV. V gave up 5 bases and J gave up 1 base; unmatched junction bases: 6. CDR3 residues: CASSRLGQAQETQYF. CDR3 sequence (DNA): TGTGCCAGCAGCCGGTTGGGACAGGCCCAAGAGACCCAGTACTTC.

By frequency in the sample, this clonotype is large. The V and J genes are TRBV6-2 or TRBV6-3 and TRBJ1-2, with a weak D call TRBD1 (6 bases). The CDR3 is made up of 16 amino acids. V was cut by 0 bases and J by 2 bases, with 13 bases left in between. CDR1 and CDR2 (germline): MNHEY, SVGEGT. CDR3 in DNA: TGTGCCAGCAGTTACTCTTGGACAGATTACAACTATGGCTACACCTTC. This gives the protein CASSYSWTDYNYGYTF.

In this sample, this clonotype is medium-sized. The chain carries TRBV30 and TRBJ2-3; D is ambiguous. This CDR3 is 12 amino acids long. Germline-derived CDR1 and CDR2 are GTSNPN and SVGIG (reference sequence). V shed 3 bases and J shed 0 bases, with 4 bases lying between them. The CDR3, as DNA: TGTGCCTGGAGCCCTAGCACAGATACGCAGTATTTT. Encoded protein: CAWSPSTDTQYF.

In its sample, this clonotype was seen many times. This chain uses TRBV10-3 with TRBJ2-7; 8 positions match TRBD2. The CDR3 is 13 amino acids. Germline values: CDR1 ENHRY, CDR2 SYGVKD. With 5 bases clipped from V and 9 bases from J, the junction kept 9 bases outside the gene matches. DNA for the CDR3: TGTGCCATCAGTAGCGGGAGTCAAGGGGTGCAGTACTTC. This encodes CAISSGSQGVQYF.

This clonotype is judged medium-sized. The chain uses TRBV20-1 and TRBJ1-6, with D unclear. V was trimmed by 1 base and J by 8 bases, leaving 15 bases between them. Looked up from germline, CDR1 is DFQATT and CDR2 is SNEGSKA (reference sequence). The length of the CDR3 is 15 residues. The CDR3 DNA reads as TGCAGTGCTAGAGTATCGGGTCGTACGGATTCACCCCTCCACTTT. This gives the protein CSARVSGRTDSPLHF.

Within the sample, this clonotype is medium-sized (0.01 to 0.1%). The chain joins TRBV29-1 to TRBJ1-1; the D gene is possibly TRBD1 (5 bases). V lost 4 bases to trimming and J lost 1 base, with 10 bases between them. The CDR3 is 13 residues long. Per the germline V gene, CDR1 is SQVTM and CDR2 is ANQGSEA. CDR3 sequence reads: CSVVGGGNTEAFF. CDR3 bases: TGCAGCGTTGTAGGTGGGGGGAACACTGAAGCTTTCTTT.

This clonotype is deemed medium-sized (0.01 to 0.1%). The chain carries TRBV24-1 and TRBJ2-7; the D is unclear. The germline V gene has CDR1 KGHDR and CDR2 SFDVKD. This CDR3 has 14 amino acids. Trimming pared 12 bases from V and 0 bases from J, leaving 17 bases between. The CDR3 region has the DNA TGTGCCGTATGTCTCCAGGAAAGCTCCTACGAGCAGTACTTC. Translation: CAVCLQESSYEQYF.

This clonotype is medium-sized. The chain employs TRBV4-1 and TRBJ2-1, with 7 bases lining up with TRBD1. CDR3 length: 15 amino acids. Losses at the gene ends were 4 bases for V and 6 bases for J; bases not matched to a gene: 9. From germline, CDR1 is MGHRA and CDR2 YSYEKL. CDR3 residues: CASSLRQGSSNEQFF. In nucleotides, the CDR3 is TGCGCCAGCAGCCTAAGACAGGGCTCGAGCAATGAGCAGTTCTTC.

This clonotype has a count of ten or more. The rearrangement joins TRBV20-1 to TRBJ2-3, with D unclear. CDR3 length: 13 residues. Trimming stripped 2 bases from V and 0 bases from J, with 6 bases between. The germline gives CDR1 DFQATT, CDR2 SNEGSKA (reference sequence). This CDR3 is CSARKRSTDTQYF. The CDR3 DNA reads as TGCAGTGCTAGAAAACGGAGCACAGATACGCAGTATTTT.

The rearrangement joins TRBV7-2 to TRBJ2-7; D ambiguous. V was cut by 5 bases and J by 6 bases, with 14 bases left in between. This CDR3 contains 13 residues. The germline gives CDR1 SGHTA, CDR2 FQGNSA. The CDR3 spells CASSPFKIGEQYF. Here the CDR3 DNA reads TGTGCCAGCAGCCCCTTCAAAATCGGCGAGCAGTACTTC. The entire variable domain, with the rest obtained from reference TRBV7-2 and TRBJ2-7, is as follows: GAGVSQSPSNKVTEKGKDVELRCDPISGHTALYWYRQSLGQGLEFLIYFQGNSAPDKSGLPSDRFSAERTGGSVSTLTIQRTQQEDSAVYLCASSPFKIGEQYFGPGTRLTVT.

This clonotype came up many times. The chain joins TRBV4-2 to TRBJ2-3, with TRBD2 matching 11 bases. V trimming: 4 bases; J trimming: 2 bases; junction bases outside the gene matches: 8. The germline CDR1 and CDR2 sequences are LGHNA and YNFKEQ. CDR3 length: 17 amino acids. The DNA for the CDR3 is TGTGCCAGCAGCCCAAAGGGGACTAGCGGCATCACAGATACGCAGTATTTT. Amino acids: CASSPKGTSGITDTQYF.

The V gene is TRBV20-1, the J gene TRBJ1-5; a possible D gene is TRBD1 (6 bases). This CDR3 spans 15 amino acids. V was clipped by 6 bases and J by 5 bases, with 20 bases between them. The germline CDR1 and CDR2 sequences are DFQATT and SNEGSKA (reference sequence). The CDR3 here is CSAAGRGARDQPQHF. The CDR3 DNA reads TGCAGTGCCGCCGGTAGGGGGGCCAGAGATCAGCCCCAGCATTTT.

This clonotype was detected many times. The chain links TRBV24-1 to TRBJ2-3, with TRBD2 identical over 11 bases. Losses at the gene ends were 3 bases for V and 3 bases for J; bases not matched to a gene: 4. Germline V gene lookup returns CDR1 KGHDR and CDR2 SFDVKD. This CDR3 comprises 16 residues. The CDR3, as DNA: TGTGCCACCAGTGATGAATTAGCGGGAGGGACAGATACGCAGTATTTT. It is translated as CATSDELAGGTDTQYF.

This clonotype qualifies as medium-sized (0.01 to 0.1%). This sequence joins TRBV7-6 and TRBJ2-7; perhaps D is TRBD1 or TRBD2 (5 bases each). Germline CDR1 and CDR2: SGHVS and FNYEAQ. This CDR3 comprises 13 residues. The V and J ends lost 5 bases and 3 bases respectively, with 11 bases between them. The CDR3 protein is CASSPGPNYEQYF. The CDR3 DNA reads as TGTGCCAGCAGCCCGGGACCGAACTACGAGCAGTACTTC.

Many counts were recorded for this clonotype. J is TRBJ2-7 and V is TRBV20-1; 9 nucleotides agree with TRBD2. CDR3 length: 12 amino acids. Germline assignment: CDR1 DFQATT and CDR2 SNEGSKA (reference sequence). V dropped 5 bases and J dropped 3; count of bases not matched to a gene: 2. CDR3 sequence reads: CSALAGIYEQYF. The CDR3 bases are TGCAGTGCTCTAGCGGGAATCTACGAGCAGTACTTC.

This clonotype is medium-sized in the sample. J is TRBJ1-5 and V is TRBV10-3; D is uncertain. There are 18 residues in the CDR3. Per the germline V gene, CDR1 is ENHRY and CDR2 is SYGVKD. With 0 bases removed from V and 3 bases from J, the gap between germline ends came to 18 bases. The CDR3 DNA is TGTGCCATCAGTGAGTCCTCCTCGTCAAAAGGGTACAATCAGCCCCAGCATTTT. It is translated as CAISESSSSKGYNQPQHF.

This clonotype has just a few counts. CDR3 DNA sequence: TGTGCCAGCAGTTACTCGCAGGGGGGTGAGACCCAGTACTTC. Translated: CASSYSQGGETQYF. This chain uses TRBV6-2 or TRBV6-3 with TRBJ2-5; D possibly corresponds to TRBD1 (7 bases). The V end lost 0 bases, the J end lost 5 bases, and 10 bases lay between the germline ends. CDR3 length equals 14 residues. CDR1 is MNHEY and CDR2 is SVGEGT in the germline V gene.

This clonotype was seen a handful of times. The chain uses TRBV6-6 and TRBJ1-4; weak D call: TRBD1 (5 bases). The germline gives CDR1 MNHNY, CDR2 SVGAGI (reference sequence). The ends were cut back, 5 bases at V and 7 bases at J, with 14 bases in the middle. The CDR3 extends over 14 amino acids. The CDR3 DNA follows: TGTGCCAGCAGTCCCCGGGACTGGACTGAAAAACTGTTTTTT. Protein: CASSPRDWTEKLFF.